The source of this T cell receptor beta chain is a study of shared clonotypes between healthy human individuals. Study overall: Each donor's CD8 memory used one plate, CD8 naive two, each CD4 subset three.

As defined, naive CD8 cells were CD45RO-negative and positively selected for CCR7, with terminally differentiated effector memory CD45RA+ cells excluded. Sequencing used immunoSEQ multiplex PCR; TCRdb keeps in-frame clones, though not all of them. The table includes approximately 810,000 clones, 92% detected once. Points on this clone: The antigen is not known.

CDR3 length equals 17 residues. Germline V gene sequence: CDR1 MDHEN, CDR2 SYDVKM. V shed 5 bases and J 2 bases; nucleotides not matched to a gene: 12. Study-wide points: Clonotypes not shared had lower generation probabilities than those common to all four donors.

The chain has TRBV28 and TRBJ2-5; 9 bases line up with TRBD2. Sample: naive CD8+ T cells sorted from blood. The receptor comes from a man aged 30 to 39 in good health. The DNA of the CDR3 is TGTGCCAGCAGTCCGTTCAGCACTAGCGGGCCTCAAGAGACCCAGTACTTC. Translating gives CASSPFSTSGPQETQYF.